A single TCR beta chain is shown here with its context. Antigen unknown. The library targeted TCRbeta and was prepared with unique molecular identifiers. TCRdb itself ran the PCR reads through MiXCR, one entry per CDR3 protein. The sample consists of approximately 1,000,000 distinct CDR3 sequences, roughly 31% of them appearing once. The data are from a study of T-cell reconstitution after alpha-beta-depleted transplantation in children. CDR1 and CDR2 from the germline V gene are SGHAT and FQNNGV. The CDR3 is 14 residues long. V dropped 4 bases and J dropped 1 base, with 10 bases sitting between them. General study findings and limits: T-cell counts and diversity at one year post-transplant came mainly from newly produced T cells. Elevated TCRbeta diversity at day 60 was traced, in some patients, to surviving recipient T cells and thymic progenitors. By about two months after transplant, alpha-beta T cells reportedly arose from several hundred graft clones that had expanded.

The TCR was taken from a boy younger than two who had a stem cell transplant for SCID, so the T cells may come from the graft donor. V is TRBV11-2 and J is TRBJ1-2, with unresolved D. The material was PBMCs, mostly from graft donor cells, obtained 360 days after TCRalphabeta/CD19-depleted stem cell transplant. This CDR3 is CASSSARLNYGYTF. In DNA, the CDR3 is TGTGCCAGCAGCTCCGCCCGGCTTAACTATGGCTACACCTTC. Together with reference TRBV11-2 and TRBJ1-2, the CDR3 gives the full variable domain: EAGVAQSPRYKIIEKRQSVAFWCNPISGHATLYWYQQILGQGPKLLIQFQNNGVVDDSQLPKDRFSAERLKGVDSTLKIQPAKLEDSAVYLCASSSARLNYGYTFGSGTRLTVV.